This T cell receptor beta chain derives from a study of metastatic and nonmetastatic thyroid tumors. Study-level information: Comparative analysis of repertoires was undertaken across blood and tumor or nodule tissue obtained from malignant and benign thyroid patients. Study observations and caveats: In blood and tumor, TCR beta diversity was reportedly significantly higher in malignant thyroid tumors than in benign nodules.

TCRdb re-analyzed the PCR reads through MiXCR. Found here are about 48,000 clones, roughly a fifth of them singletons; the top ten hold about 4%. V gave up 7 bases and J gave up 2 bases, with 9 bases separating them. This CDR3 spans 12 amino acids. CDR1 is SQVTM and CDR2 is ANQGSEA in the germline V gene. This clone was seen at least ten times. Antigen: not known. Every patient underwent thyroid surgery untreated. The V call is TRBV29-1, the J call TRBJ1-3, with D possibly matching TRBD1 (5 bases). The sequencing sample was made of blood. The receptor's source is a male donor with papillary thyroid cancer or a benign thyroid nodule (not recorded which). Some clones in this sample may be carry-over from other donors' samples. The CDR3 nucleotides are TGCAGCGCTGGGACGGCTGGAAACACCATATATTTT. Protein product: CSAGTAGNTIYF.